The rows below give T cell receptor beta chains drawn from one sample of a study of cytomegalovirus exposure and HLA in healthy donors. The protocol was immunoSEQ multiplex PCR, while the TCRdb copy is restricted to in-frame clones and leaves out a portion. The table has about 200,000 clones, more than 65% seen once. The sequencing sample was made of PBMCs. These receptors came from a man aged 18 to 30 in good health and CMV-seronegative. Each CDR3 is given with its conserved first and last residue. The D gene is left open where the match is weak. Clone size is not always given. Where it is, it says once, few, many or a class for expanded clones.

j_gene: TRBJ2-3; v_gene: TRBV5-1; d_gene: TRBD2; abundance: NA; CDR3nt: TGCGCCAGCAGCTTGGTGACTAGCGGACCCGAAGGGGATACGCAGTATTTT; CDR3aa: CASSLVTSGPEGDTQYF
j_gene: TRBJ1-1; v_gene: TRBV2; d_gene: NA; abundance: NA; CDR3nt: TGTGCCAGCAACGAGGAGATGAACACTGAAGCTTTCTTT; CDR3aa: CASNEEMNTEAFF
j_gene: TRBJ2-3; v_gene: TRBV5-1; d_gene: TRBD1; abundance: NA; CDR3nt: TGCGCCAGCAGCATGCCGGGACAGGAAGATACGCAGTATTTT; CDR3aa: CASSMPGQEDTQYF
j_gene: TRBJ2-3; v_gene: TRBV10-3; d_gene: TRBD2; abundance: NA; CDR3nt: TGTGCCATCAGTGAGGTTCTAGCGGGAGGGCCTTATACAGATACGCAGTATTTT; CDR3aa: CAISEVLAGGPYTDTQYF
j_gene: TRBJ2-1; v_gene: TRBV10-2; d_gene: TRBD2; abundance: NA; CDR3nt: TGCGCCAGCAGTGAGTTAACTAGCGGGGACAATGAGCAGTTCTTC; CDR3aa: CASSELTSGDNEQFF
j_gene: TRBJ2-1; v_gene: TRBV7-2; d_gene: NA; abundance: NA; CDR3nt: TGTGCCAGCAGCGGGGGCCTGAGCTCCTACAATGAGCAGTTCTTC; CDR3aa: CASSGGLSSYNEQFF
j_gene: TRBJ2-5; v_gene: TRBV7-9; d_gene: TRBD1; abundance: once; CDR3nt: TGTGCCAGCAGCCTCGGGACAGCCCAAGAGACCCAGTACTTC; CDR3aa: CASSLGTAQETQYF
j_gene: TRBJ1-2; v_gene: TRBV2; d_gene: NA; abundance: NA; CDR3nt: TGTGCCAGCAGTGAAGCGGGGAGGGAGTGGGATGGCTACACCTTC; CDR3aa: CASSEAGREWDGYTF
j_gene: TRBJ2-3; v_gene: TRBV7-9; d_gene: TRBD2; abundance: few; CDR3nt: TGTGCCAGCAGCTTAGGACTAGCGGACACAGATACGCAGTATTTT; CDR3aa: CASSLGLADTDTQYF
j_gene: TRBJ2-1; v_gene: TRBV7-9; d_gene: NA; abundance: NA; CDR3nt: TGTGCCAGCAGCTTAGCTCCTACTAGCCCTACCTACAATGAGCAGTTCTTC; CDR3aa: CASSLAPTSPTYNEQFF
j_gene: TRBJ1-2; v_gene: TRBV2; d_gene: TRBD1; abundance: NA; CDR3nt: TGTGCCAGCAGTGAGAGGACAGGGGGCTATGGCTACACCTTC; CDR3aa: CASSERTGGYGYTF
j_gene: TRBJ1-1; v_gene: TRBV7-9; d_gene: NA; abundance: NA; CDR3nt: TGTGCCAGCAGCCCCAGGTTACGGGGTGCTGAAGCTTTCTTT; CDR3aa: CASSPRLRGAEAFF
j_gene: TRBJ1-6; v_gene: TRBV6-5; d_gene: NA; abundance: NA; CDR3nt: TGTGCCTCGGGTTCCCAGGGCAATTCACCCCTCCACTTT; CDR3aa: CASGSQGNSPLHF
j_gene: TRBJ2-3; v_gene: TRBV9; d_gene: NA; abundance: NA; CDR3nt: TGTGCCAGCAGCGAACGCACTGACACAGATACGCAGTATTTT; CDR3aa: CASSERTDTDTQYF
j_gene: TRBJ1-1; v_gene: TRBV29-1; d_gene: NA; abundance: NA; CDR3nt: TGCAGCGTTGGGGAGGGGATCTGGGGAGAAGCTTTCTTT; CDR3aa: CSVGEGIWGEAFF
j_gene: TRBJ2-7; v_gene: TRBV6-5; d_gene: TRBD1; abundance: NA; CDR3nt: TGTGCCAGCACCGGGACAGGGGACGAGCAGTACTTC; CDR3aa: CASTGTGDEQYF
j_gene: TRBJ2-7; v_gene: TRBV6-5; d_gene: NA; abundance: NA; CDR3nt: TGCGCCAGTTCGGGTGGTGACTACGAGCAGTACTTC; CDR3aa: CASSGGDYEQYF
j_gene: TRBJ1-1; v_gene: TRBV30; d_gene: NA; abundance: NA; CDR3nt: TGTGCCTGGAGTGTCCAGGGAAACACTGAAGCTTTCTTT; CDR3aa: CAWSVQGNTEAFF
j_gene: TRBJ2-3; v_gene: TRBV5-3; d_gene: TRBD1; abundance: NA; CDR3nt: TGTGCCAGAAGCTTGGGGGACAGGGGACCAGATACGCAGTATTTT; CDR3aa: CARSLGDRGPDTQYF
j_gene: TRBJ1-5; v_gene: TRBV28; d_gene: TRBD1; abundance: once; CDR3nt: TGTGCCAGCAGTATCACAGGGGGCCATCAGCCCCAGCATTTT; CDR3aa: CASSITGGHQPQHF